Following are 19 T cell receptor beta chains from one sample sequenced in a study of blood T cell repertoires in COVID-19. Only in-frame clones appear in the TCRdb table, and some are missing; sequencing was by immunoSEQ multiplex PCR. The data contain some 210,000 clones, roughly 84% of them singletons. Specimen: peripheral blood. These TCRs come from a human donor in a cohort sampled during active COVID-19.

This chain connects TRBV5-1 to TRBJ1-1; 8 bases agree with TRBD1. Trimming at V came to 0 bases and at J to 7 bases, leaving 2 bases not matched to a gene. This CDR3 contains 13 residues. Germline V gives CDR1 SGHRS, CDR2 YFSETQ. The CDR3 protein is CASSLATGGEAFF. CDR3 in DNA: TGCGCCAGCAGCTTGGCCACAGGGGGTGAAGCTTTCTTT.

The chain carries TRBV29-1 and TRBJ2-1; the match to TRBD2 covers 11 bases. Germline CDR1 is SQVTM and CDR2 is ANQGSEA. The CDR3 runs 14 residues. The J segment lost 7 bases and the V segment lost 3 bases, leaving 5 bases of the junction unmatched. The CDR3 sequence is CSVDTSGGGNEQFF. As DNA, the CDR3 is TGCAGCGTTGACACTAGCGGGGGAGGGAATGAGCAGTTCTTC.

The CDR3 sequence is CASSQGTVNEQFF. CDR3 nucleotide sequence: TGTGCCAGCAGCCAAGGGACAGTTAATGAGCAGTTCTTC. The rearrangement uses TRBV4-2 and TRBJ2-1, with D perhaps matching TRBD1 (6 bases). This CDR3 comprises 13 residues. Germline V gene sequence: CDR1 LGHNA, CDR2 YNFKEQ. V gave up 1 base and J gave up 7 bases, with 8 bases separating them.

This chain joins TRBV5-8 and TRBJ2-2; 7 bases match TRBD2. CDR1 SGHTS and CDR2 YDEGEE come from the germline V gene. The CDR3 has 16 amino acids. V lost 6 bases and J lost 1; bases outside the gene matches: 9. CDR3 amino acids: CASTTGTTLNTGELFF. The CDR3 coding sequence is TGTGCCAGCACCACCGGGACTACACTGAACACCGGGGAGCTGTTTTTT.

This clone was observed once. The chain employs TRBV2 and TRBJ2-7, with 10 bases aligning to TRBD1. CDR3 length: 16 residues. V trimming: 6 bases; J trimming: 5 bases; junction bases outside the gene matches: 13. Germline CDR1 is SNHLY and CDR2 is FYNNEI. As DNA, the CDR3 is TGTGCCAGCAGGGGGGGTCTGGGACAGGGGATCGACGAGCAGTACTTC. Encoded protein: CASRGGLGQGIDEQYF.

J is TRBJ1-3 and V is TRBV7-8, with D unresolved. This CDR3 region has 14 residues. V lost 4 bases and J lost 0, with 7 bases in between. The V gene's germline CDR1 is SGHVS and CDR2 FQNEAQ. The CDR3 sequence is CASSSDNSGNTIYF. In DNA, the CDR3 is TGTGCCAGCAGCTCCGACAACTCTGGAAACACCATATATTTT.

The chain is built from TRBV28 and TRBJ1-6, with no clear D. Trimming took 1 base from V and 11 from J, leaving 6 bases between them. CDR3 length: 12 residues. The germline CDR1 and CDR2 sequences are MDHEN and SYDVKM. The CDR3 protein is CASSLLSAPLHF. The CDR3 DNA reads TGTGCCAGCAGTTTATTGTCAGCACCCCTCCACTTT.

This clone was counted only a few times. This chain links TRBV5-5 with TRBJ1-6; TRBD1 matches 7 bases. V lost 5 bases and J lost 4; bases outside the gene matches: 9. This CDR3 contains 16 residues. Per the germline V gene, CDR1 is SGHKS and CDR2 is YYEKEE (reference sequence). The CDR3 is CASRNTDRPYNSPLHF. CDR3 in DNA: TGTGCCAGCAGGAACACGGACAGGCCTTATAATTCACCCCTCCACTTT.

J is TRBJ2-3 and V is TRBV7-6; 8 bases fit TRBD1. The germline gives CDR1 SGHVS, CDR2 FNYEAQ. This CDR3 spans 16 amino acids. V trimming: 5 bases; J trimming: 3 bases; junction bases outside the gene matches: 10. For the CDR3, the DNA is TGTGCCAGCAGCCGCCGACAGGGGTTGGGGACAGATACGCAGTATTTT. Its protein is CASSRRQGLGTDTQYF.

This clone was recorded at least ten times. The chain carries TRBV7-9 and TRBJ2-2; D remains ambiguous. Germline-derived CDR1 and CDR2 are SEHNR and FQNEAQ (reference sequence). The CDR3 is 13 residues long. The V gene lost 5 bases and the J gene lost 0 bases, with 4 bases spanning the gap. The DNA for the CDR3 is TGTGCCAGCAGCCAGACGAACACCGGGGAGCTGTTTTTT. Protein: CASSQTNTGELFF.

CDR3 sequence reads: CASSVGVAGGSGELFF. The CDR3 region has the DNA TGTGCCAGCAGCGTAGGGGTTGCGGGGGGCAGTGGGGAGCTGTTTTTT. The gene calls are TRBV9 and TRBJ2-2; 8 bases match TRBD2. CDR1 and CDR2 from the germline V gene are SGDLS and YYNGEE. Trimming cost V 0 bases and J 8 bases; bases outside gene matches: 9. The CDR3 runs 16 residues.

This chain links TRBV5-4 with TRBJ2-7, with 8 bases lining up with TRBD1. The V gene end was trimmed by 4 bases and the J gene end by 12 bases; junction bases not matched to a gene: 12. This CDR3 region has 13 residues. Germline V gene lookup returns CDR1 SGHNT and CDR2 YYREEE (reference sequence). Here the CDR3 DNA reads TGTGCCAGCAGCCCTAATCCAGGGGGCACCAGGTACTTC. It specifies CASSPNPGGTRYF.

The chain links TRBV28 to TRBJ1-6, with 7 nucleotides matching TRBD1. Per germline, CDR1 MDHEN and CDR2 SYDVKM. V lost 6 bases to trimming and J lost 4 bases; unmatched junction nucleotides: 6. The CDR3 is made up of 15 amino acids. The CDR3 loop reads CASSSGTAYNSPLHF. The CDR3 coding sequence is TGTGCCAGCAGCTCCGGGACAGCTTATAATTCACCCCTCCACTTT.

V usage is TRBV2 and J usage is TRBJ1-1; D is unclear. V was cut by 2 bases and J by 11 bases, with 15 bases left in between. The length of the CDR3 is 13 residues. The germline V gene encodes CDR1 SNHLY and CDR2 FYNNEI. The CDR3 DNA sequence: TGTGCCAGCAGTGAACCTCGTAACGTAGCGGCTTTCTTT. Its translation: CASSEPRNVAAFF. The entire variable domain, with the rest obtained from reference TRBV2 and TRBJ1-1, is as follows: EPEVTQTPSHQVTQMGQEVILRCVPISNHLYFYWYRQILGQKVEFLVSFYNNEISEKSEIFDDQFSVERPDGSNFTLKIRSTKLEDSAMYFCASSEPRNVAAFFGQGTRLTVV.

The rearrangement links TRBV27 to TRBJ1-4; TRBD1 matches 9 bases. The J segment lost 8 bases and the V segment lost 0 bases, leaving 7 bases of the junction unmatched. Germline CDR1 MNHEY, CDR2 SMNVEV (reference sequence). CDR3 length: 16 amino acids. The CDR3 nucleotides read TGTGCCAGCAGTTTATCGGAGGGACAGGGTCGAGAAAAACTGTTTTTT. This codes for CASSLSEGQGREKLFF.

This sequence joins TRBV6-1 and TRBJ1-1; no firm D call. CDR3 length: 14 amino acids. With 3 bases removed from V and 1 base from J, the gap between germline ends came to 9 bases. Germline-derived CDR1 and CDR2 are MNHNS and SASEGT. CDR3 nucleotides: TGTGCCAGCAGTGACGGACGGGGGAACACTGAAGCTTTCTTT. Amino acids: CASSDGRGNTEAFF.

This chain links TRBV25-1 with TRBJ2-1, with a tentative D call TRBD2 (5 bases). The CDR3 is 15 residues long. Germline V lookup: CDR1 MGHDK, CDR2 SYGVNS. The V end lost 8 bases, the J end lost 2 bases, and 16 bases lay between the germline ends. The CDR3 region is CASRVGVEAYNEQFF. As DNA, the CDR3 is TGTGCCAGCCGCGTCGGGGTGGAGGCCTACAATGAGCAGTTCTTC.

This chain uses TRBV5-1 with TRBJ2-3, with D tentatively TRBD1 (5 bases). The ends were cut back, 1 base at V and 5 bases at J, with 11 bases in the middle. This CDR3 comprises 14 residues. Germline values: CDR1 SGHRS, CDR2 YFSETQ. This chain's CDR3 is CASSLRQGLDTQYF. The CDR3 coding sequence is TGCGCCAGCAGCTTGAGGCAGGGATTAGATACGCAGTATTTT.

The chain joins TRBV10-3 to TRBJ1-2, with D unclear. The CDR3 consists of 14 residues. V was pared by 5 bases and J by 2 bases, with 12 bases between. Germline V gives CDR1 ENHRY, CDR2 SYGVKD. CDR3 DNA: TGTGCCATCAGTCCCTCTGAAGCGAACTATGGCTACACCTTC. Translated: CAISPSEANYGYTF.